The 29 T cell receptor beta chains presented below share a single source sample, sequenced in a study of T cell responses to AZD1222 COVID-19 vaccine. Measured with immunoSEQ multiplex PCR; TCRdb has only the in-frame clones, and not every one. Of 120,000 or so clones in the sample, 92% were seen once. The sample consisted of peripheral blood, taken 28 days after the second AZD1222 dose. Receptor source: an adult who received the AZD1222 COVID-19 vaccine.

V and J are TRBV29-1 and TRBJ1-1; no clear D gene. Trimming took off 7 bases at V and 0 bases at J, with 9 bases between the two ends. The CDR3 length is 12 residues. Germline lookup yields CDR1 SQVTM and CDR2 ANQGSEA. The CDR3 bases are TGCAGCGGGAAGGAGATGAACACTGAAGCTTTCTTT. It codes for CSGKEMNTEAFF. Looking up the rest from reference TRBV29-1 and TRBJ1-1 gives the full variable domain: SAVISQKPSRDICQRGTSLTIQCQVDSQVTMMFWYRQQPGQSLTLIATANQGSEATYESGFVIDKFPISRPNLTFSTLTVSNMSPEDSSIYLCSGKEMNTEAFFGQGTRLTVV.

The chain employs TRBV28 and TRBJ1-2; 7 bases align to TRBD1. Losses at the gene ends were 1 base for V and 2 bases for J; bases not matched to a gene: 10. The CDR3 has 17 residues. The germline CDR1 and CDR2 sequences are MDHEN and SYDVKM. The CDR3, as DNA: TGTGCCAGCAGTTTATATTCGAGGAGGGGGCCCAACTATGGCTACACCTTC. Amino acids: CASSLYSRRGPNYGYTF.

This clone was counted a single time. This CDR3 is CASSLTSGPDTQYF. The CDR3 DNA reads TGTGCCAGCAGCTTGACTAGCGGGCCAGATACGCAGTATTTT. The chain recombines TRBV5-8 with TRBJ2-3; TRBD2 matches at 9 bases. With V trimmed by 1 base and J by 4 bases, 1 base remained unmatched. This CDR3 comprises 14 residues. Germline V gives CDR1 SGHTS, CDR2 YDEGEE. Using reference TRBV5-8 and TRBJ2-3 for the parts outside the CDR3, the full variable domain is EAGVTQSPTHLIKTRGQQATLRCSPISGHTSVYWYQQALGLGLQFLLWYDEGEERNRGNFPPRFSGRQFPNYSSELNVNALELEDSALYLCASSLTSGPDTQYFGPGTRLTVL.

The chain links TRBV23-1 to TRBJ2-3, with 8 bases lining up with TRBD1. TRBV23-1 is identified as an open reading frame with a role that is uncertain. V gave up 1 base and J gave up 3 bases; unmatched junction bases: 18. CDR3 size: 20 residues. The CDR3 is CASSQWTGPFLVSWTDTQYF. The CDR3 bases are TGCGCCAGCAGTCAATGGACAGGGCCGTTTTTGGTTAGTTGGACAGATACGCAGTATTTT.

This chain links TRBV3-1 (or the pseudogene TRBV3-2) with TRBJ2-7, with 9 positions matching TRBD2. The CDR3 length is 14 residues. After removal of 1 base from V and 6 bases from J, the junction contained 4 bases not matched to a gene. Germline lookup yields CDR1 LGHDT and CDR2 YNNKEL (reference sequence). The CDR3 DNA follows: TGTGCCAGCAGCCAAGGTCTAGCGGGAATCGAGCAGTACTTC. It specifies CASSQGLAGIEQYF.

The chain has TRBV11-3 and TRBJ2-1; D is undetermined. Germline lookup yields CDR1 SGHNT and CDR2 YENEEA. Deletions cut 3 bases from V and 0 bases from J, with 6 bases between. The CDR3 length is 14 residues. In DNA, the CDR3 is TGTGCCAGCAGCTTTAGTTACTCCTACAATGAGCAGTTCTTC. Its translation is CASSFSYSYNEQFF.

This clone has a handful of counts. The chain carries TRBV6-5 and TRBJ2-5, with a weak D call TRBD1 (5 bases). This CDR3 comprises 14 residues. The V end was cut by 0 bases, the J end by 4 bases, with 9 bases between. The germline CDR1 and CDR2 sequences are MNHEY and SVGAGI. Here the CDR3 reads CASSYSSGRETQYF. The CDR3 DNA sequence: TGTGCCAGCAGTTACTCGTCAGGGCGAGAGACCCAGTACTTC.

The chain uses TRBV3-1 (or the pseudogene TRBV3-2) and TRBJ2-7; D is unresolved. CDR1 and CDR2 from the germline V gene are LGHDT and YNNKEL (reference sequence). The CDR3 covers 11 residues. Trimming pared 5 bases from V and 3 bases from J, leaving 5 bases between. Here the CDR3 reads CASSSGYEQYF. The CDR3 nucleotides are TGTGCCAGCAGCTCAGGCTACGAGCAGTACTTC.

The gene calls are TRBV2 and TRBJ1-2, with D tentatively TRBD1 (6 bases). CDR1 and CDR2 from the germline V gene are SNHLY and FYNNEI. V was shortened by 6 bases and J by 3 bases, with 8 bases between the two germline ends. This CDR3 region has 12 residues. The CDR3 protein is CASSRTDYGYTF. For the CDR3, the DNA is TGTGCCAGCAGCCGGACAGACTATGGCTACACCTTC.

The chain links TRBV19 to TRBJ2-2, with D possibly being TRBD2 (5 bases). The V gene's germline CDR1 is LNHDA and CDR2 SQIVND (reference sequence). The length of the CDR3 is 14 residues. Deletions cut 2 bases from V and 6 bases from J, with 10 bases between. The CDR3 DNA follows: TGTGCCAGTAGTATATTATACGGGGCCGGGGAGCTGTTTTTT. Its translation: CASSILYGAGELFF.

The chain uses TRBV5-8 and TRBJ1-5; D ambiguous. Germline CDR1 is SGHTS and CDR2 is YDEGEE. There are 16 residues in the CDR3. Trimming took off 1 base at V and 1 base at J, with 12 bases between the two ends. The CDR3 is CASSLRGPGSNQPQHF. The CDR3 nucleotides read TGTGCCAGCAGCTTGCGAGGGCCGGGGAGCAATCAGCCCCAGCATTTT. Based on the CDR3 plus reference TRBV5-8 and TRBJ1-5, the full variable domain is EAGVTQSPTHLIKTRGQQATLRCSPISGHTSVYWYQQALGLGLQFLLWYDEGEERNRGNFPPRFSGRQFPNYSSELNVNALELEDSALYLCASSLRGPGSNQPQHFGDGTRLSIL.

The chain uses TRBV5-4 and TRBJ2-2; D perhaps matches TRBD1 (5 bases). CDR3 length equals 16 residues. Germline CDR1 is SGHNT and CDR2 is YYREEE (reference sequence). V was shortened by 2 bases and J by 5 bases, with 16 bases between the two germline ends. CDR3 nucleotides: TGTGCCAGCAGCTTACTCGGGCAGGGTGGAACCGGGGAGCTGTTTTTT. This encodes CASSLLGQGGTGELFF.

A single count supports this clone. The V call is TRBV6-5, the J call TRBJ1-1; D remains ambiguous. This CDR3 contains 14 residues. The germline gives CDR1 MNHEY, CDR2 SVGAGI. The V gene lost 6 bases and the J gene lost 0 bases, with 11 bases spanning the gap. CDR3 DNA: TGTGCCAGCAGGGGCTCGATAATGAACACTGAAGCTTTCTTT. This codes for CASRGSIMNTEAFF.

The rearrangement joins TRBV19 to TRBJ1-2, with a weak D call TRBD1 (5 bases). The V end was cut by 7 bases, the J end by 6 bases, with 12 bases between. CDR3 size: 12 residues. CDR1 LNHDA and CDR2 SQIVND come from the germline V gene (reference sequence). The CDR3: CASTNRGHGYTF. The CDR3 DNA is TGTGCCAGTACCAACCGGGGACATGGCTACACCTTC.

The genes are TRBV4-2 and TRBJ2-3, with 9 bases identical to TRBD2. The CDR3 length is 16 residues. Losses at the gene ends were 5 bases for V and 0 bases for J; bases not matched to a gene: 6. From germline, CDR1 is LGHNA and CDR2 YNFKEQ. CDR3 nucleotides: TGTGCCAGCAGCGGATATCTAGCGGGAAGCACAGATACGCAGTATTTT. Translating gives CASSGYLAGSTDTQYF.

The V call is TRBV28, the J call TRBJ2-3; perhaps D is TRBD1 or TRBD2 (5 bases each). Germline CDR1 reads MDHEN; CDR2 reads SYDVKM. Between the trimmed V and J ends, which lost 3 bases and 1 base, there was a span of 8 bases. The CDR3 spans 14 residues. Here the CDR3 reads CASSFRDGTDTQYF. CDR3 nucleotides: TGTGCCAGCAGTTTCCGGGACGGCACAGATACGCAGTATTTT.

The rearrangement links TRBV5-1 to TRBJ1-2, with TRBD1 matching over 8 bases. Germline assignment: CDR1 SGHRS and CDR2 YFSETQ. The CDR3 extends over 15 amino acids. The trim removed 3 bases at V and 6 bases at J, leaving 10 bases unmatched. This chain's CDR3 is CASSSLQGDTDGYTF. CDR3 bases: TGCGCCAGCAGCTCCCTACAGGGGGACACGGATGGCTACACCTTC. Full variable domain (outside the CDR3, taken from reference TRBV5-1 and TRBJ1-2): KAGVTQTPRYLIKTRGQQVTLSCSPISGHRSVSWYQQTPGQGLQFLFEYFSETQRNKGNFPGRFSGRQFSNSRSEMNVSTLELGDSALYLCASSSLQGDTDGYTFGSGTRLTVV.

The count of this clone is one. The chain has TRBV12-3 or TRBV12-4 and TRBJ2-3; D is unresolved. This CDR3 has 11 amino acids. The V end lost 5 bases, the J end lost 4 bases, and 4 bases lay between the germline ends. The CDR3 DNA follows: TGTGCCAGCAGTGGAGCAGATACGCAGTATTTT. Translating it yields CASSGADTQYF.

The chain links TRBV6-4 to TRBJ1-5; D call uncertain. CDR1 MRHNA and CDR2 SNTAGT come from the germline V gene. The CDR3 extends over 13 amino acids. The germline V and J ends were trimmed by 0 bases and 5 bases, with 5 bases remaining between them. CDR3 loop: CASSDSMDQPQHF. The CDR3 region has the DNA TGTGCCAGCAGTGACTCGATGGATCAGCCCCAGCATTTT.

The chain combines TRBV10-3 with TRBJ2-3; 10 bases fit TRBD1. Germline trimming cut 3 bases from V and 4 bases from J; bases unmatched to any gene: 19. The CDR3 has 20 amino acids. CDR1 and CDR2 (germline): ENHRY, SYGVKD. The DNA of the CDR3 is TGTGCCATCAGTGAACACGGGACAGGGGACCTCAGGGAATCATCAGATACGCAGTATTTT. Encoded protein: CAISEHGTGDLRESSDTQYF.

The gene calls are TRBV2 and TRBJ1-2; D is uncertain. Between the trimmed V and J ends, which lost 1 base and 4 bases, there was a span of 4 bases. The length of the CDR3 is 12 residues. The germline CDR1 and CDR2 sequences are SNHLY and FYNNEI. The CDR3 region is CASSEGLYGYTF. CDR3 nucleotides: TGTGCCAGCAGTGAAGGGCTCTATGGCTACACCTTC.

The chain carries TRBV15 and TRBJ1-1, with a possible D match to TRBD1 (5 bases). V gave up 0 bases and J gave up 10 bases, with 12 bases separating them. The CDR3 loop spans 13 amino acids. Germline V lookup: CDR1 LNHNV, CDR2 YYDKDF (reference sequence). The CDR3 DNA reads TGTGCCACCAGCAGAGATTGGGAGGGGCGAGCTTTCTTT. Protein: CATSRDWEGRAFF.

This chain joins TRBV5-6 and TRBJ2-2, with TRBD1 as a possible D gene (6 bases). V was shortened by 3 bases and J by 1 base, with 16 bases between the two germline ends. Per germline, CDR1 SGHDT and CDR2 YYEEEE. The CDR3 has 17 residues. In nucleotides, the CDR3 is TGTGCCAGCAGCTCCCTTTTGAGGGGGAAGAACACCGGGGAGCTGTTTTTT. Translating gives CASSSLLRGKNTGELFF.

In DNA, the CDR3 is TGTGCCAGTAATAAAGGACTAGCTTCCTACGAGCAGTACTTC. As protein: CASNKGLASYEQYF. The chain is built from TRBV19 and TRBJ2-7, with 8 bases identical to TRBD2. This CDR3 has 14 amino acids. Looked up from germline, CDR1 is LNHDA and CDR2 is SQIVND (reference sequence). V shed 7 bases and J 1 base; nucleotides not matched to a gene: 6.

The J gene is TRBJ1-2, the V gene TRBV28; D gene unclear. The CDR3 sequence is 18 residues long. V lost 8 bases, J lost 0 bases, and 25 bases lay in between. Looked up from germline, CDR1 is MDHEN and CDR2 is SYDVKM. The CDR3 sequence is CASLQTLYPAKSNYGYTF. The CDR3 bases are TGTGCCAGCCTTCAGACTCTGTACCCCGCGAAGTCTAACTATGGCTACACCTTC.

This rearrangement joins TRBV25-1 to TRBJ1-1; a weak D match, TRBD1 (6 bases). The CDR3 extends over 16 amino acids. V lost 1 base and J 4 bases, leaving 16 bases between the germline ends. The germline CDR1 and CDR2 sequences are MGHDK and SYGVNS. The CDR3 DNA follows: TGTGCCAGCAGTGAATTCGGGGTGGGGGCGCGCACTGAAGCTTTCTTT. It encodes CASSEFGVGARTEAFF.

This sequence joins TRBV7-8 and TRBJ2-6; the match to TRBD1 covers 8 bases. The V gene's germline CDR1 is SGHVS and CDR2 FQNEAQ. Trimming at V came to 0 bases and at J to 2 bases, leaving 6 bases not matched to a gene. The CDR3 runs 18 residues. CDR3 sequence reads: CASSLAPPDRAGANVLTF. The CDR3 DNA is TGTGCCAGCAGCTTAGCGCCCCCGGACAGGGCTGGGGCCAACGTCCTGACTTTC.

The chain combines TRBV19 with TRBJ2-3; D may be TRBD2 (6 bases). Deletions cut 10 bases from V and 8 bases from J, with 19 bases between. Germline V gene lookup returns CDR1 LNHDA and CDR2 SQIVND (reference sequence). This CDR3 contains 13 residues. CDR3 protein: CATTGRTGGTQYF. The CDR3, as DNA: TGTGCCACCACCGGCCGCACCGGGGGTACGCAGTATTTT.

This sequence joins TRBV18 and TRBJ2-5, with no clear D. The CDR3 is 13 amino acids. Germline V CDR1 and CDR2: KGHSH, LQKENI. V was pared by 6 bases and J by 1 base, with 9 bases between. CDR3 in amino acids: CASSHPGQETQYF. CDR3 nucleotide sequence: TGTGCCAGCTCCCACCCTGGCCAAGAGACCCAGTACTTC.